The next 8 T cell receptor beta chains were all read from a single sample in a study of T-cell memory formation after mild COVID-19. MiXCR, run by TCRdb on the 5' RACE reads, gives a single entry per CDR3 protein. Among about 280,000 distinct CDR3 sequences listed, approximately 8% were seen once. Sequencing was carried out using PBMCs or a T cell subset sorted from them (not recorded which). The source of these receptors is a young man who had mild COVID-19 (a few samples of this study predate the infection). Cell type and time point are not known.

The genes are TRBV10-3 and TRBJ1-2; D call uncertain. Per germline, CDR1 ENHRY and CDR2 SYGVKD. This CDR3 region has 13 residues. Trimming cost V 6 bases and J 4 bases, with 12 bases left between them. CDR3 amino acids: CAIRKDAGYGYTF. The CDR3 DNA sequence: TGTGCCATCAGGAAAGACGCAGGCTATGGCTACACCTTC.

The chain recombines TRBV27 with TRBJ2-7, with 7 bases identical to TRBD2. V was clipped by 0 bases and J by 3 bases; unmatched bases: 2. This CDR3 contains 14 residues. Looked up from germline, CDR1 is MNHEY and CDR2 is SMNVEV (reference sequence). The CDR3 coding sequence is TGTGCCAGCAGTTTATCGAGCGGGAACTACGAGCAGTACGTC. Its protein product is CASSLSSGNYEQYV.

This clonotype was found a few times. This chain connects TRBV4-2 to TRBJ2-3; TRBD2 agrees at 8 bases. CDR1 is LGHNA, CDR2 YNFKEQ, per germline. The CDR3 runs 19 residues. V lost 0 bases, J lost 1 base, and 12 bases stayed unmatched. The CDR3 protein is CASSQDRRTGGRGTDTQYF. Written as DNA, the CDR3 is TGTGCCAGCAGCCAAGACCGCCGCACGGGGGGGCGGGGCACAGATACGCAGTATTTT.

This clonotype has just one count. The chain joins TRBV11-3 to TRBJ2-2; weak D call: TRBD2 (6 bases). With 5 bases removed from V and 1 base from J, the gap between germline ends came to 11 bases. The length of the CDR3 is 15 residues. CDR1 is SGHNT, CDR2 YENEEA, per germline. This chain's CDR3 is CASSGGFLNTGELFF. CDR3 nucleotides: TGTGCCAGCAGCGGAGGGTTCCTGAACACCGGGGAGCTGTTTTTT.

The chain couples TRBV5-1 to TRBJ2-7; D may be TRBD1 (6 bases). The CDR3 length is 12 residues. Germline lookup yields CDR1 SGHRS and CDR2 YFSETQ. V lost 4 bases, J lost 6 bases, and 11 bases lay in between. The CDR3 DNA reads TGCGCCAGCAGCGAGAACAGGGCCGAGCAGTACTTC. Its translation is CASSENRAEQYF.

There are many counts of this clonotype. V usage is TRBV11-2 and J usage is TRBJ2-7; 10 bases agree with TRBD2. The CDR3 has 15 amino acids. CDR1 and CDR2 from the germline V gene are SGHAT and FQNNGV. V lost 4 bases, J lost 1 base, and 4 bases stayed unmatched. The CDR3 region has the DNA TGTGCCAGCAGCTCAGAGCGGGGGGGGTCCTACGAGCAGTACTTC. This sequence encodes CASSSERGGSYEQYF.

This chain joins TRBV9 and TRBJ2-1; D is ambiguous. The CDR3 has 13 residues. Per germline, CDR1 SGDLS and CDR2 YYNGEE. V was cut by 3 bases and J by 7 bases, with 11 bases left in between. This CDR3 is CASSAWEGNEQFF. CDR3 sequence (DNA): TGTGCCAGCAGCGCGTGGGAAGGGAATGAGCAGTTCTTC. Full variable domain (rest looked up from reference TRBV9 and TRBJ2-1): DSGVTQTPKHLITATGQRVTLRCSPRSGDLSVYWYQQSLDQGLQFLIQYYNGEERAKGNILERFSAQQFPDLHSELNLSSLELGDSALYFCASSAWEGNEQFFGPGTRLTVL.

The gene calls are TRBV6-6 and TRBJ1-1; 8 nucleotides match TRBD1. The junction had 7 bases not matched to a gene; V was cut back by 6 bases and J by 1 base. The CDR3 is 15 amino acids. CDR1 MNHNY and CDR2 SVGAGI come from the germline V gene (reference sequence). Here the CDR3 DNA reads TGTGCCAGCAGGAGTCCCGGGACAGGGAACACTGAAGCTTTCTTT. Its translation is CASRSPGTGNTEAFF.